Listed below are T cell receptor beta chains from one sample, sequenced in a study of identical twins. TCRdb re-derived calls from the 5' RACE reads in MiXCR, one entry per CDR3 protein. The top ten clones hold about 0.27% of a sample with 1.5 million to 2 million distinct CDR3 sequences, around 33% of them seen once. The sequenced sample consisted of cord blood. The receptors were gathered from a newborn girl in good health. Both conserved end residues are trimmed from each CDR3.

j_call v_call cdr3_aa
TRBJ2-1 TRBV19 ASSGVPYNEQF
TRBJ1-2 TRBV10-3 AISESRQHGYT
TRBJ1-2 TRBV24-1 ATSDRGYYGYT
TRBJ1-6 TRBV5-1 ASSLDRGYSPLH
TRBJ2-7 TRBV25-1 ASSDATRKY
TRBJ2-3 TRBV24-1 ATSDSGVADTQY
TRBJ2-5 TRBV7-8 ASSLLIWQGGKETQY
TRBJ1-1 TRBV4-2 ASSQATVKHTEAF
TRBJ2-1 TRBV20-1 SARDLGSGEQF
TRBJ2-3 TRBV7-2 ASSFRVRGDTQY
TRBJ1-2 TRBV7-9 ASSLAGTGNYT
TRBJ1-5 TRBV7-8 ASSLSAQGGPQH
TRBJ2-3 TRBV4-2 ASSQGGTGGDTQY
TRBJ2-1 TRBV27 ASSSSGGVYNEQF
TRBJ1-1 TRBV20-1 SAKKQGGTEAF
TRBJ2-7 TRBV4-1 ASSPDPFFHEQY
TRBJ1-2 TRBV20-1 SARDLGWGGYGYT
TRBJ2-1 TRBV5-1 ASSFDGSTYNEQF
TRBJ2-7 TRBV28 ASSFRDRGNSYEQY
TRBJ2-5 TRBV5-6 ASSPETSETQY